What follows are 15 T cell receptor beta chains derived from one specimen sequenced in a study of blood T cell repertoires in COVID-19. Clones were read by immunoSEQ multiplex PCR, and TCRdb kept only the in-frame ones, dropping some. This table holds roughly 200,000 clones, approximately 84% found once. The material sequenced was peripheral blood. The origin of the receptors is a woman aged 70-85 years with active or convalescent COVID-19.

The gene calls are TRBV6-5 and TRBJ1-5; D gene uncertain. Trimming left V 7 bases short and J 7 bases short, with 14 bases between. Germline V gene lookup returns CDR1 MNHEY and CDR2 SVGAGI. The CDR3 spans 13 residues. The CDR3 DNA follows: TGTGCCAGCACTCGGGGTGAAGGCCAGCCCCAGCATTTT. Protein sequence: CASTRGEGQPQHF.

CDR3 in amino acids: CASSLGTSVSTHEQYF. The CDR3 region has the DNA TGCGCCAGCAGCTTGGGGACTAGCGTCTCTACCCACGAGCAGTACTTC. The chain combines TRBV5-1 with TRBJ2-7; the match to TRBD2 covers 9 bases. Germline V gives CDR1 SGHRS, CDR2 YFSETQ. J was trimmed by 5 bases and V by 0 bases; bases with no gene match: 9. CDR3 length: 16 amino acids.

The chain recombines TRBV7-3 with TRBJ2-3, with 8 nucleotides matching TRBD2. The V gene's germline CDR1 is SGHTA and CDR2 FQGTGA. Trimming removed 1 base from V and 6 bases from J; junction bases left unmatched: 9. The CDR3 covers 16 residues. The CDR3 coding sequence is TGTGCCAGCAGCTTAAATAGCGGGGCCCAAGGGGATACGCAGTATTTT. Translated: CASSLNSGAQGDTQYF.

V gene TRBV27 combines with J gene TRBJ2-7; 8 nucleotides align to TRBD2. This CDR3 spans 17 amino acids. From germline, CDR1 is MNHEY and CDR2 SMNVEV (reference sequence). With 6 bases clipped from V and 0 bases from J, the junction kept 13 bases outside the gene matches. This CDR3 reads CASSENKGGTSSYEQYF. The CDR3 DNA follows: TGTGCCAGCAGCGAAAATAAGGGAGGGACTAGCTCCTACGAGCAGTACTTC.

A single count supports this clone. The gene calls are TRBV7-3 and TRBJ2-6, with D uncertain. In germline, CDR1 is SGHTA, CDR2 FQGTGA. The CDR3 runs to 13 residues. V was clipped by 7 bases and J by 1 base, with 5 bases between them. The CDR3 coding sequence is TGTGCCAGCACCCTATCTGGGGCCAACGTCCTGACTTTC. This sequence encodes CASTLSGANVLTF.

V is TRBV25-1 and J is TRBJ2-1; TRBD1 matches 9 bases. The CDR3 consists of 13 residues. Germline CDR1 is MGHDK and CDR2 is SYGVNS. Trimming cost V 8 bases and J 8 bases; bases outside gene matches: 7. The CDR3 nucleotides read TGTGCCAGCCGGGACAGGGTTATCGATGAGCAGTTCTTC. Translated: CASRDRVIDEQFF.

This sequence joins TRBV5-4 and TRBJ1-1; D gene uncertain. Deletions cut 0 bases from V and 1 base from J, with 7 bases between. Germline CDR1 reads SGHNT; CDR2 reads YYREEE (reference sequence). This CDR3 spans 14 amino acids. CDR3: CASSLVPKNTEAFF. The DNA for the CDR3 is TGTGCCAGCAGCTTGGTTCCCAAGAACACTGAAGCTTTCTTT.

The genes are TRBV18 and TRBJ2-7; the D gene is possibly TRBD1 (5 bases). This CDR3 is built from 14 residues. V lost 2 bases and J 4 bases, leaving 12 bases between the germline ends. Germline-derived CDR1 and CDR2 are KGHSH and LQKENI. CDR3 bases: TGTGCCAGCTCACCAGGCGACAGTAAGTACGAGCAGTACTTC. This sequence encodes CASSPGDSKYEQYF.

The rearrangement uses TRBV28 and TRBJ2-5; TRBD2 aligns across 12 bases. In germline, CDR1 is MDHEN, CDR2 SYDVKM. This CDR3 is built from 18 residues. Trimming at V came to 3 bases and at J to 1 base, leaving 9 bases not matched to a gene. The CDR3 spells CASSFPPRLAGVQETQYF. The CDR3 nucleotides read TGTGCCAGCAGTTTTCCCCCAAGACTAGCGGGGGTCCAAGAGACCCAGTACTTC.

CDR3 sequence reads: CASGLGTGPTGELFF. The CDR3 nucleotides are TGTGCTAGTGGTTTAGGGACAGGGCCCACCGGGGAGCTGTTTTTT. The chain has TRBV12-5 and TRBJ2-2; 9 bases agree with TRBD1. The CDR3 is 15 amino acids. Germline loops: CDR1 LGHNT, CDR2 FRNRAP. J gave up 4 bases and V 3 bases, and 3 bases lay outside the gene matches.

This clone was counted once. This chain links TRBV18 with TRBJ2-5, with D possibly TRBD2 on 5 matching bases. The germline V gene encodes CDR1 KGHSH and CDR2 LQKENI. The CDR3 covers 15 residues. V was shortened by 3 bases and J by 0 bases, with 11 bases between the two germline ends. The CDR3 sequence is CASSPGGGHQETQYF. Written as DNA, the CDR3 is TGTGCCAGCTCACCCGGCGGAGGTCACCAAGAGACCCAGTACTTC. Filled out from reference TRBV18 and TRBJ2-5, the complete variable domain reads NAGVMQNPRHLVRRRGQEARLRCSPMKGHSHVYWYRQLPEEGLKFMVYLQKENIIDESGMPKERFSAEFPKEGPSILRIQQVVRGDSAAYFCASSPGGGHQETQYFGPGTRLLVL.

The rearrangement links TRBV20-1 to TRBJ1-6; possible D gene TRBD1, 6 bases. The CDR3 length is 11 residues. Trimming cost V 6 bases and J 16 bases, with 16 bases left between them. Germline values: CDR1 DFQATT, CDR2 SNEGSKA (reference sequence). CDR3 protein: CSATPDRRLHF. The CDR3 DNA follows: TGCAGTGCCACGCCAGACAGGAGGCTCCACTTT.

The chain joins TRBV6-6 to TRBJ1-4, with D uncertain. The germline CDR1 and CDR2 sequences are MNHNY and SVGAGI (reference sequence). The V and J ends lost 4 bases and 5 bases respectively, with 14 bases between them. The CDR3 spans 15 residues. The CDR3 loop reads CASSSDGIGNEKLFF. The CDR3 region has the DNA TGTGCCAGCAGTTCCGACGGGATAGGGAATGAAAAACTGTTTTTT.

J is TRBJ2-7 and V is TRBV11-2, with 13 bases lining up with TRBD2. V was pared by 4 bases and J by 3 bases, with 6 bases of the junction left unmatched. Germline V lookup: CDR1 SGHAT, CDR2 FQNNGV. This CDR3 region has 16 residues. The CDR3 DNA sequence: TGTGCCAGCAGCTCTTGGACTAGCGGGAGTATCTACGAGCAGTACTTC. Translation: CASSSWTSGSIYEQYF.

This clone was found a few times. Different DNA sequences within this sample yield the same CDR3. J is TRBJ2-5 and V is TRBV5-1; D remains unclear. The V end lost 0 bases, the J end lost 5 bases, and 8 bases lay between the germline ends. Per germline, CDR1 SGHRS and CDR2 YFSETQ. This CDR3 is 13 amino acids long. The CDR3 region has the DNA TGCGCCAGCAGCTTGGCCCCTAGGGAGACCCAGTACTTC. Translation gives CASSLAPRETQYF.